The entry below gives a single T cell receptor beta chain sequence along with its context. No antigen is known for it. The CDR3, cysteine through phenylalanine, is 13 amino acids long. DNA for this receptor is not on file. CDR1 and CDR2 are drawn from the germline V gene (reference sequence): MNHEY, SMNVEV. The run used a NextSeq 550. The Human TCR Profiling Kit (MiLaboratory) was used to make UMI-labeled 5' RACE TRB cDNA libraries. The full amount of extracted RNA was used for cDNA synthesis, and the full amount of resulting cDNA was used for PCR amplification. The libraries were made side by side, with each library going through the same number of PCR cycles. The paper's data handling went like this. With a requirement of at least two reads per UMI, MIGEC and MiXCR extracted about 50,000 +/- 10,000 unique UMI-labeled TRB cDNA molecules per library. On average, each library contained approximately 40,000 +/- 10,000 functional in-frame TRB CDR3 nucleotide clonotypes without stop codons. After downsampling to 5000 UMI-labeled TRB molecules per sample, diversity metrics, including normalized Shannon-Wiener and Chao1, were computed in VDJtools. VDJtools was used to calculate clonotype-size-weighted physicochemical properties of the central five CDR3 residues, namely interaction energy, strength, volume and Kidera factor 4. The reads were reprocessed in TCRdb, with one entry per CDR3 protein sequence and no accompanying DNA. In this record, the V and J calls reflect TCRdb's handling and not the investigators' own analysis. The sample table includes approximately 62,000 distinct CDR3 sequences. Around 4% of the sample goes to the ten largest clones.

The entry originates in a study of CXCR3-negative and CXCR3-positive naive CD8 T cells (dated by TCRdb to between 2018 and 2020). For context, the study as a whole: Approximately 130 million TRB reads were obtained in total, roughly 1.5 +/- 0.3 million reads per library. Diversity and physicochemical repertoire analyses covered about a dozen donors pooled from two independent experiments. TRBV-TRBJ cluster analysis included naive subsets from roughly 5 donors and memory cells from 3 donors. The research as a whole found: Both naive subsets had comparably high repertoire diversity, while memory CD8+ T cells had much lower repertoire diversity. Because surface CD5, which is linked to self-reactivity in mice, was comparable between the naive subsets, TCR interaction strength was also inferred from the physicochemical properties of TRB CDR3s. Naive CXCR3-negative and CXCR3-positive cells from the same donor showed similar TRBV-TRBJ usage, whereas memory cells showed distinct patterns. CXCR3 expression partially decreased after cryopreservation, so most assays used freshly isolated PBMCs. Compared with CXCR3-negative naive cells, CXCR3-positive naive cells had TRB CDR3s with higher hydrophobicity (lower Kidera factor 4), lower energy, and higher strength and volume indices.

Each CD8+ T cell subset was flow-sorted in triplicate, and 300,000 to 350,000 cells per subset were placed directly into RLT lysis buffer. To keep memory contaminants out, a stringent definition of naive CD8+ T cells was applied: CD45RO-CCR7+CD27+CD95-. Using standard density gradient centrifugation, peripheral blood mononuclear cells were isolated from buffy coats. Naive CXCR3-negative and CXCR3-positive CD8+ T cells were flow-sorted on a FACSAria III. Total RNA was extracted from sorted cells with an RNeasy Mini Kit. The sample comprised naive CXCR3- CD8+ T cells from blood. Sample cell subset or site, as interpreted from the label and publication: CD45RO-CCR7+CD27+CD95- naive CD8+ T cells lacking CXCR3 (TNR3-). This TCR derives from a human donor in good health. Some clones in this sample may be carry-over from other donors' samples. Recombination joined TRBV27 with TRBJ2-7; TCRdb selects TRBD1, and the lack of DNA leaves this call unchecked. The CDR3 here reads CASSLDRSYEQYF.